This TCR beta chain comes out of a study of blood T cell repertoires in COVID-19. Background on the study: Sites across the United States, Italy and Spain contributed samples from acute and convalescent COVID-19. Sample material is recorded as cDNA or gDNA derived from T cells, B-cell-depleted T cells, or PBMCs.

Followed longitudinally, the Seattle patients had been enrolled during active infection. CDR1 and CDR2 (germline): SNHLY, FYNNEI. The CDR3 spans 14 residues. V lost 6 bases to trimming and J lost 5 bases, with 14 bases between them. Authors' processing steps: Amplification of reference gene primers provided the estimated nucleated cell counts. Measured with immunoSEQ multiplex PCR; TCRdb has only the in-frame clones, and not every one. V and J calls and clone size are given by that table; D and trimming were obtained from the DNA. Of tens of thousands of clones listed, 85% to 90% are singletons. The chain carries TRBV2 and TRBJ1-5; no reliable D call. This receptor was taken from a woman in her sixties with COVID-19, enrolled during active disease. The sequenced sample consisted of peripheral blood. CDR3 DNA sequence: TGTGCCAGCAGAGAGGGTGTTGTCTATCAGCCCCAGCATTTT. It codes for CASREGVVYQPQHF.